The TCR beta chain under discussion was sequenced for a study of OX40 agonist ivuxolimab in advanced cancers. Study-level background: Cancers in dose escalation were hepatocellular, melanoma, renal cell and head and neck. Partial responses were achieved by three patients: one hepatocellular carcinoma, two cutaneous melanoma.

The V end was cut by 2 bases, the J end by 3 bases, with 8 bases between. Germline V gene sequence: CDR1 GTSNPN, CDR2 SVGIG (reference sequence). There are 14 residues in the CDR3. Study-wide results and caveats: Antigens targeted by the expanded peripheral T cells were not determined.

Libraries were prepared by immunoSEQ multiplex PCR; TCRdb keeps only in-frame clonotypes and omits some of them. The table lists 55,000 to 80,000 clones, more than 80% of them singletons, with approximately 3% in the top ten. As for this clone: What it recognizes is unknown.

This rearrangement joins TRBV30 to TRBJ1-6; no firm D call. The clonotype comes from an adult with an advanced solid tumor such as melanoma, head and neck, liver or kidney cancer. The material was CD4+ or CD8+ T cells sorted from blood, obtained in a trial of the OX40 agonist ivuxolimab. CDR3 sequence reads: CAWSLTLYNSPLHF. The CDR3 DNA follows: TGTGCCTGGAGTCTCACACTCTATAATTCACCCCTCCACTTT. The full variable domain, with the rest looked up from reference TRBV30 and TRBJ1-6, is SQTIHQWPATLVQPVGSPLSLECTVEGTSNPNLYWYRQAAGRGLQLLFYSVGIGQISSEVPQNLSASRPQDRQFILSSKKLLLSDSGFYLCAWSLTLYNSPLHFGNGTRLTVT.